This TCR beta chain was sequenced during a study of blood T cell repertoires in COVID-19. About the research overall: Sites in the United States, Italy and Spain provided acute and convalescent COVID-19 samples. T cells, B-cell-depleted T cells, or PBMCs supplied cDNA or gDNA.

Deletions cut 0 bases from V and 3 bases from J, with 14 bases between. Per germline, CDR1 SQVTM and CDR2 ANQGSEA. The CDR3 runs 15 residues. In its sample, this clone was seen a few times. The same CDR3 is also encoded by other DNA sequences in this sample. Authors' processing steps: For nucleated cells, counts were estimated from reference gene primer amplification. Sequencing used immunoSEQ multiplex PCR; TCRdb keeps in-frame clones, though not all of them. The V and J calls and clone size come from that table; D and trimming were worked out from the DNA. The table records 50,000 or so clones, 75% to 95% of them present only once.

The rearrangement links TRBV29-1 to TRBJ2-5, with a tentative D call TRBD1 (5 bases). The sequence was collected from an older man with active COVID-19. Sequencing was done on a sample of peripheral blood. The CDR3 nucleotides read TGCAGCGTTGAAGATCTTGCAGGGTGGGAAGAGACCCAGTACTTC. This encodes CSVEDLAGWEETQYF.